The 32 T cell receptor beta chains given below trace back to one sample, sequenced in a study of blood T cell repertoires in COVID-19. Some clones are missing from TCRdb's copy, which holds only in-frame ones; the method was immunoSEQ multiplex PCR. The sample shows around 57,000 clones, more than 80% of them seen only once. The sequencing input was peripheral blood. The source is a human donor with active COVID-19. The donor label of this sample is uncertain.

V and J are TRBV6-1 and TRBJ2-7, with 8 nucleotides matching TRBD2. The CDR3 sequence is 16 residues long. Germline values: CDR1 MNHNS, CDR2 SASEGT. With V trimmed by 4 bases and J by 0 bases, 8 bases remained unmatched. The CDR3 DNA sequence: TGTGCCAGCAGTGCGTTAGCGGGACCCGTCTCCTACGAGCAGTACTTC. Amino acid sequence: CASSALAGPVSYEQYF.

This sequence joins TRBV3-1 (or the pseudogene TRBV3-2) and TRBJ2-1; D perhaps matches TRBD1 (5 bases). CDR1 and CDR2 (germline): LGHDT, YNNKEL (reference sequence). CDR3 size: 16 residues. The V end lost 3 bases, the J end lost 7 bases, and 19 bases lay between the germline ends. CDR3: CASSHEAGLKKNEQFF. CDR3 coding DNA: TGTGCCAGCAGCCACGAGGCAGGGTTGAAAAAAAATGAGCAGTTCTTC.

The CDR3 coding sequence is TGTGCCAGTAGTCTTCTGGGCGGGGGGCCTGGCGTTGATACGCAGTATTTT. Protein sequence: CASSLLGGGPGVDTQYF. The V call is TRBV19, the J call TRBJ2-3, with TRBD2 matching 8 bases. The V and J ends lost 5 bases and 6 bases, in that order; junction bases with no gene match: 16. In germline, CDR1 is LNHDA, CDR2 SQIVND (reference sequence). The CDR3 spans 17 residues. The full variable domain, its missing parts supplied by reference TRBV19 and TRBJ2-3, is DGGITQSPKYLFRKEGQNVTLSCEQNLNHDAMYWYRQDPGQGLRLIYYSQIVNDFQKGDIAEGYSVSREKKESFPLTVTSAQKNPTAFYLCASSLLGGGPGVDTQYFGPGTRLTVL.

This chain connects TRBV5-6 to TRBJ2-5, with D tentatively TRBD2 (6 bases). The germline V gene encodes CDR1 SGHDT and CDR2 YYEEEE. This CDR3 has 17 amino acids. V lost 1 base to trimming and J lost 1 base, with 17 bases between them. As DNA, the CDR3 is TGTGCCAGCAGCTTGTATGTAGGAGGGGCGGGCCAAGAGACCCAGTACTTC. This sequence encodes CASSLYVGGAGQETQYF.

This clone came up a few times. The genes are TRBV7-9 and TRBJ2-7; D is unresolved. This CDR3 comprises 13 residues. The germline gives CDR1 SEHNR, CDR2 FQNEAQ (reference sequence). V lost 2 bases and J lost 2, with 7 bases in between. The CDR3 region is CASSLPGAYEQYF. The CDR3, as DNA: TGTGCCAGCAGCTTACCGGGTGCCTACGAGCAGTACTTC.

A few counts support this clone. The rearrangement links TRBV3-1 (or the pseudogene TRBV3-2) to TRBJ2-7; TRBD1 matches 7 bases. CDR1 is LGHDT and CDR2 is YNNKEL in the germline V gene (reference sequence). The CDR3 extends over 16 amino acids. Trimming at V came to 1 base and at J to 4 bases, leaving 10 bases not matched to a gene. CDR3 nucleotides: TGTGCCAGCAGCCAAGGGGAGAAGACAGGGAAATACGAGCAGTACTTC. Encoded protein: CASSQGEKTGKYEQYF.

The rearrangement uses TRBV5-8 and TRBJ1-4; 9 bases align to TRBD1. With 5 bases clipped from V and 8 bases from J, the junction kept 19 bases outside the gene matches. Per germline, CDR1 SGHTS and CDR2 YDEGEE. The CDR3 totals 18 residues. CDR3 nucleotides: TGTGCCAGCAGTTTACCGGGACAGGGCGACCCCTTTGCCGAAAAACTGTTTTTT. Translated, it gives CASSLPGQGDPFAEKLFF.

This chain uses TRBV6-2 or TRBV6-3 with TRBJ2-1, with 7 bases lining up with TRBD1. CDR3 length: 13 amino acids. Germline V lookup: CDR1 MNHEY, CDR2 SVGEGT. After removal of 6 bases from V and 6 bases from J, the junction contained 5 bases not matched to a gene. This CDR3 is CASSPTGFNEQFF. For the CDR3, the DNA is TGTGCCAGCAGCCCGACAGGGTTCAATGAGCAGTTCTTC.

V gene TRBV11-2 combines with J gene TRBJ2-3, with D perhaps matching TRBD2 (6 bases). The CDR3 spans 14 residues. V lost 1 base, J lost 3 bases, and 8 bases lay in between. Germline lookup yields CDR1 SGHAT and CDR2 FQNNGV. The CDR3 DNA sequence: TGTGCCAGCAGCTTAGGGGGGGTTACAGATACGCAGTATTTT. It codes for CASSLGGVTDTQYF.

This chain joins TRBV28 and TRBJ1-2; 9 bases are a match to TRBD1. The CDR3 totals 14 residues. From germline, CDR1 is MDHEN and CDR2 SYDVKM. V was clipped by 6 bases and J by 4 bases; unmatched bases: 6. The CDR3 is CASSQGQGSYGYTF. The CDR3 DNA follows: TGTGCCAGCAGCCAGGGACAGGGTAGCTATGGCTACACCTTC.

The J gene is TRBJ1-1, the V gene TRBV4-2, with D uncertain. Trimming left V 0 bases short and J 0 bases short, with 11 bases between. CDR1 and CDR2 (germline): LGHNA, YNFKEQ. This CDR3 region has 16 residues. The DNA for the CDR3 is TGTGCCAGCAGCCAAGATTCAGGACTCATGAACACTGAAGCTTTCTTT. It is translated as CASSQDSGLMNTEAFF.

The CDR3: CASSQFGTGETQYF. The CDR3 DNA follows: TGTGCCAGCAGCCAGTTCGGGACAGGGGAGACCCAGTACTTC. J is TRBJ2-5 and V is TRBV7-9, with 9 nucleotides matching TRBD1. There are 14 residues in the CDR3. The V and J ends lost 5 bases and 5 bases, in that order; junction bases with no gene match: 6. From germline, CDR1 is SEHNR and CDR2 FQNEAQ (reference sequence). Full variable domain (outside the CDR3, taken from reference TRBV7-9 and TRBJ2-5): DTGVSQNPRHKITKRGQNVTFRCDPISEHNRLYWYRQTLGQGPEFLTYFQNEAQLEKSRLLSDRFSAERPKGSFSTLEIQRTEQGDSAMYLCASSQFGTGETQYFGPGTRLLVL.

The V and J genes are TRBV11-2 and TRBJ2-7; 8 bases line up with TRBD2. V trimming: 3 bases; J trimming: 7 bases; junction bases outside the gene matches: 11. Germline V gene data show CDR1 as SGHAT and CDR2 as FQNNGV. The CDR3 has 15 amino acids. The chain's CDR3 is CASSFRGGVLWEQYF. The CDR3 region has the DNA TGTGCCAGCAGCTTTCGGGGGGGCGTTTTGTGGGAGCAGTACTTC.

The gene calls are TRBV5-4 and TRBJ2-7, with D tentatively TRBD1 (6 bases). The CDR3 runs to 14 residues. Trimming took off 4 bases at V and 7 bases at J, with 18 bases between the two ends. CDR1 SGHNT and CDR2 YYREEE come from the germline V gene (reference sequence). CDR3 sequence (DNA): TGTGCCAGCAGCCCCCCCAACAGGGACGGGGAGCAGTACTTC. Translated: CASSPPNRDGEQYF.

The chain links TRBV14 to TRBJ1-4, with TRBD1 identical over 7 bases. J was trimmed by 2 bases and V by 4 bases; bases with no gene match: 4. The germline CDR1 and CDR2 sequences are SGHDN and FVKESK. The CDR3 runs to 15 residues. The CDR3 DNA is TGTGCCAGCAGCCCCAGACAGGGTACTAATGAAAAACTGTTTTTT. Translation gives CASSPRQGTNEKLFF.

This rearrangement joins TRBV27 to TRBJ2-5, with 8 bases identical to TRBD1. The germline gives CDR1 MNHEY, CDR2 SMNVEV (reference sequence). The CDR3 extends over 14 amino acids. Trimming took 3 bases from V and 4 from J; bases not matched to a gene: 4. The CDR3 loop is CASSFRGRGETQYF. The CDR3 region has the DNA TGTGCCAGCAGTTTCAGGGGGCGGGGAGAGACCCAGTACTTC.

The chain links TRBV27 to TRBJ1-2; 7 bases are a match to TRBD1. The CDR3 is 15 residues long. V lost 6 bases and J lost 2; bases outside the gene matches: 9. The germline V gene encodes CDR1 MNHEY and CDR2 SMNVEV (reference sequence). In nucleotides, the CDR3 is TGTGCCAGCAGCCTGGGGACAGCCGTCAACTATGGCTACACCTTC. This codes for CASSLGTAVNYGYTF.

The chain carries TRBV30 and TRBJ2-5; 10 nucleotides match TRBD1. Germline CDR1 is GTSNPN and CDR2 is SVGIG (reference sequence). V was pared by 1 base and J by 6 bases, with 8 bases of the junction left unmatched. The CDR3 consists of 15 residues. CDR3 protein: CAWSADRGISKTQYF. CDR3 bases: TGTGCCTGGAGTGCGGACAGGGGGATTTCGAAGACCCAGTACTTC.

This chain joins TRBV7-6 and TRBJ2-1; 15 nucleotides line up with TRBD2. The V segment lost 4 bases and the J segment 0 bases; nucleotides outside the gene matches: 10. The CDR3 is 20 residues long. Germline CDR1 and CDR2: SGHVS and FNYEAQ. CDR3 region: CASSSTPGLAGGSSYNEQFF. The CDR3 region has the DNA TGTGCCAGCAGCTCCACTCCGGGACTAGCGGGGGGCAGCTCCTACAATGAGCAGTTCTTC.

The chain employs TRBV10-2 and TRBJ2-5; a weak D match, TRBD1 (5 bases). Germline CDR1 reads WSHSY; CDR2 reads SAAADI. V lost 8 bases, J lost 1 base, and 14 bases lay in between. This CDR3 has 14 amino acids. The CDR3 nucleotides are TGCGCCAGCGGAACAGGCGCTATCCAAGAGACCCAGTACTTC. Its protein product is CASGTGAIQETQYF.

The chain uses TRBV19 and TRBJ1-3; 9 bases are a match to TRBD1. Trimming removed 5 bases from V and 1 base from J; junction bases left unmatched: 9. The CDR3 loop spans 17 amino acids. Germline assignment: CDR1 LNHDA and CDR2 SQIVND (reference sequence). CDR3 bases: TGTGCCAGTAGTTTGGGGACAGGGATGGGGTCTGGAAACACCATATATTTT. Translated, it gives CASSLGTGMGSGNTIYF.

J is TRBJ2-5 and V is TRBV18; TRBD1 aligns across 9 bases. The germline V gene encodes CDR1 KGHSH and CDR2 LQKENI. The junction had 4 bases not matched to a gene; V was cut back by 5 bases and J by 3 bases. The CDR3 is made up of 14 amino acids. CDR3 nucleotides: TGTGCCAGCTCAGAACGGACAGGGGAAGAGACCCAGTACTTC. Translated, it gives CASSERTGEETQYF.

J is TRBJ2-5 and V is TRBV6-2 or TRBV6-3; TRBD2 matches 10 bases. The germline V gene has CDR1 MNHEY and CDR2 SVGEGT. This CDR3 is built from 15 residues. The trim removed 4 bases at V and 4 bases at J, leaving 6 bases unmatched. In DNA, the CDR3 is TGTGCCAGCAGTTTTCTAGCGGGAGCCCCAGAGACCCAGTACTTC. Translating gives CASSFLAGAPETQYF.

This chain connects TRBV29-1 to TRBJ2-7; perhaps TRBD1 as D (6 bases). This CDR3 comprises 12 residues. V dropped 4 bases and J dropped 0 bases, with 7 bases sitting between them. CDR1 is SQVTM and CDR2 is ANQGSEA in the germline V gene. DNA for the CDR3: TGCAGCGTTGGGGGGCCCTCCTACGAGCAGTACTTC. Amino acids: CSVGGPSYEQYF.

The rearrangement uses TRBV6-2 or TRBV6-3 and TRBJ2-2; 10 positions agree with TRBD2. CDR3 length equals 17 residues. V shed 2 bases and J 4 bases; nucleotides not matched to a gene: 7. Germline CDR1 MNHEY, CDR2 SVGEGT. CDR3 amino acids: CASSYGLAGVGTGELFF. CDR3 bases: TGTGCCAGCAGTTACGGGCTAGCGGGAGTGGGCACCGGGGAGCTGTTTTTT.

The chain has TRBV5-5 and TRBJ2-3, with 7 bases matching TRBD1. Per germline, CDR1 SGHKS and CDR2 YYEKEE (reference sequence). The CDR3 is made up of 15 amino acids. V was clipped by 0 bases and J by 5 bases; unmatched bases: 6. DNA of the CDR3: TGTGCCAGCAGCTTGGGACAGGGCCAGAGAGATACGCAGTATTTT. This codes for CASSLGQGQRDTQYF.

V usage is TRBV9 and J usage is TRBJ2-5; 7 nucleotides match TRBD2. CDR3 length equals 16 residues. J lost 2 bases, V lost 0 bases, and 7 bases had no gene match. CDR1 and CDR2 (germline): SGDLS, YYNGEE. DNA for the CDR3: TGTGCCAGCAGCGTAGGGACTAGTGGCGCGCAAGAGACCCAGTACTTC. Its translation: CASSVGTSGAQETQYF.

CDR3 sequence (DNA): TGCGCCAGCAGCCGCGGGGCGGGGTTTGGTGAGTTCTTC. Translated, it gives CASSRGAGFGEFF. The gene calls are TRBV4-3 and TRBJ2-1, with a possible D match to TRBD2 (6 bases). The germline V and J ends were trimmed by 4 bases and 14 bases, with 18 bases remaining between them. Germline CDR1 LGHNA, CDR2 YSLEER. This CDR3 comprises 13 residues.

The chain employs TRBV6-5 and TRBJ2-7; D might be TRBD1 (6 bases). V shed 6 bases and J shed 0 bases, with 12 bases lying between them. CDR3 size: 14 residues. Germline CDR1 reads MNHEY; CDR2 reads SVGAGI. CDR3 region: CASSPDSASYEQYF. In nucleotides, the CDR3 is TGTGCCAGCAGCCCGGACAGCGCCTCCTACGAGCAGTACTTC.

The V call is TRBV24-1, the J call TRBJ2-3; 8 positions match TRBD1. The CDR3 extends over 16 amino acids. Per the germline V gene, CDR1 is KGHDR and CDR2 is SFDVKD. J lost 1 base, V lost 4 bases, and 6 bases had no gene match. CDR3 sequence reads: CATSDPTGVGTDTQYF. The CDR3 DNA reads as TGTGCCACCAGTGACCCGACAGGGGTAGGCACAGATACGCAGTATTTT.

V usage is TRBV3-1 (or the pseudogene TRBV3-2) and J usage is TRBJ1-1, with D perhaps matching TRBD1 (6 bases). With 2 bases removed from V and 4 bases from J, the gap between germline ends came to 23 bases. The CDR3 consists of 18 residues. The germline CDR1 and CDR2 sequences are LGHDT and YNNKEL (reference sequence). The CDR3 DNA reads TGTGCCAGCAGCCAAAATGCCGGACGAGGGGGATCGAGCACTGAAGCTTTCTTT. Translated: CASSQNAGRGGSSTEAFF.

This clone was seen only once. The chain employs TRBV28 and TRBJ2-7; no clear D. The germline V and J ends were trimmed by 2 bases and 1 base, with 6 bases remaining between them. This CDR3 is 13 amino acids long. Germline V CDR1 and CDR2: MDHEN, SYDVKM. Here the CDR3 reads CASSLPVSYEQYF. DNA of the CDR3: TGTGCCAGCAGTTTACCAGTATCCTACGAGCAGTACTTC.